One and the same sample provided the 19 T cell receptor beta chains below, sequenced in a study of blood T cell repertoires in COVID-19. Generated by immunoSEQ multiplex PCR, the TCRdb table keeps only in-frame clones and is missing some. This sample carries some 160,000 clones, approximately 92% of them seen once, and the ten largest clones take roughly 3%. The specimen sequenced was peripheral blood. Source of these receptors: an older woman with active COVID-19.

The CDR3 nucleotides are TGTGCCAGCAGCTTAGGAGGAGTCAACAATGAGCAGTTCTTC. This sequence encodes CASSLGGVNNEQFF. The chain has TRBV11-2 and TRBJ2-1; D remains unclear. Per the germline V gene, CDR1 is SGHAT and CDR2 is FQNNGV. The germline V and J ends were trimmed by 1 base and 5 bases, with 9 bases remaining between them. This CDR3 contains 14 residues.

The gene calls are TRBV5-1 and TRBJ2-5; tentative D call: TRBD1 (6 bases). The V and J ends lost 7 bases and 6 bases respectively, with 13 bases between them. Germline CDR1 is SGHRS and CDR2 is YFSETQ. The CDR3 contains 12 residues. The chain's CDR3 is CASRDTAKTQYF. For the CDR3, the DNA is TGCGCCAGCCGGGACACCGCGAAGACCCAGTACTTC.

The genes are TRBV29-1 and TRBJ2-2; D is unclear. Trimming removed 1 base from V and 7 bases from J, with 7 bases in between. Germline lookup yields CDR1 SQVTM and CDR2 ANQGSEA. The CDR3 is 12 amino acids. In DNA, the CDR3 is TGCAGCGTTGAAGGGGCGAGCGGGGAGCTGTTTTTT. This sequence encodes CSVEGASGELFF.

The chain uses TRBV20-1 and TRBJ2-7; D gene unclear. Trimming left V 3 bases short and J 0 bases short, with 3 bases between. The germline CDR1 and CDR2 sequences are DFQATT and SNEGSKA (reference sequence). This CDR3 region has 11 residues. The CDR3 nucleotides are TGCAGTGCTAGCCGCTCCTACGAGCAGTACTTC. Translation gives CSASRSYEQYF.

Here the CDR3 reads CAINRAGGNSPLHF. For the CDR3, the DNA is TGTGCCATCAATAGGGCCGGGGGGAATTCACCCCTCCACTTT. The V call is TRBV10-3, the J call TRBJ1-6; tentative D call: TRBD1 (5 bases). The CDR3 sequence is 14 residues long. The V gene lost 7 bases and the J gene lost 7 bases, with 14 bases spanning the gap. CDR1 ENHRY and CDR2 SYGVKD come from the germline V gene.

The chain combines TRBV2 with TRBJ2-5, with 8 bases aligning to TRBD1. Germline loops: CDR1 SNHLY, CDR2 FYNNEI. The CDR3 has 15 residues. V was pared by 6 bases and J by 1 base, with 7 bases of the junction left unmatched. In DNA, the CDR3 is TGTGCCAGCAGCCGCGACAGGGGACCCCAAGAGACCCAGTACTTC. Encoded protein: CASSRDRGPQETQYF.

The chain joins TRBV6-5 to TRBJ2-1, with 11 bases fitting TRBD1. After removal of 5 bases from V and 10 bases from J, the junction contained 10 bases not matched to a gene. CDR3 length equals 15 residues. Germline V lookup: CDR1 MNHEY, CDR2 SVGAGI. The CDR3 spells CASSRTGGRIGEQFF. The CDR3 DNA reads TGTGCCAGCAGTCGGACAGGGGGCCGGATTGGCGAGCAGTTCTTC.

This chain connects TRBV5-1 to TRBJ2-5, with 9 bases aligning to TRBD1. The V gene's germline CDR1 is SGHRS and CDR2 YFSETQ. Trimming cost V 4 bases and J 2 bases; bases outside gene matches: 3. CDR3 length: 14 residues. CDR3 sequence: CASSPQGAQETQYF. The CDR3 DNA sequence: TGCGCCAGCAGCCCACAGGGGGCGCAAGAGACCCAGTACTTC.

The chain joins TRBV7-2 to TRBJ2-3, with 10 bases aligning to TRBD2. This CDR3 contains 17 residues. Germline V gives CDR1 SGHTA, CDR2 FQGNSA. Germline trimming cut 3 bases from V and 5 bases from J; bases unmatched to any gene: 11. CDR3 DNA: TGTGCCAGCAGCTTTCGTTCGCTAGCGGGAGTAATAGATACGCAGTATTTT. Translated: CASSFRSLAGVIDTQYF. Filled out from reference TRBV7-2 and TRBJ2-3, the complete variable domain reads GAGVSQSPSNKVTEKGKDVELRCDPISGHTALYWYRQSLGQGLEFLIYFQGNSAPDKSGLPSDRFSAERTGGSVSTLTIQRTQQEDSAVYLCASSFRSLAGVIDTQYFGPGTRLTVL.

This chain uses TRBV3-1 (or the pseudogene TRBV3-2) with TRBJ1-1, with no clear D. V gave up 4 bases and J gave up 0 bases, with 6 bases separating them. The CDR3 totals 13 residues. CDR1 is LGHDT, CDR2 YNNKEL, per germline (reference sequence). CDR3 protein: CASSLGMNTEAFF. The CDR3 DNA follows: TGTGCCAGCAGCCTCGGGATGAACACTGAAGCTTTCTTT.

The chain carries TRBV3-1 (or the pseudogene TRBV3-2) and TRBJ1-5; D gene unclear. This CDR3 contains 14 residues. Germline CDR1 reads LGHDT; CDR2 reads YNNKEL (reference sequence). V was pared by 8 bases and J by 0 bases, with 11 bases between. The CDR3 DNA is TGTGCCAGCTCAACCAGTTATAGCAATCAGCCCCAGCATTTT. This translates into CASSTSYSNQPQHF.

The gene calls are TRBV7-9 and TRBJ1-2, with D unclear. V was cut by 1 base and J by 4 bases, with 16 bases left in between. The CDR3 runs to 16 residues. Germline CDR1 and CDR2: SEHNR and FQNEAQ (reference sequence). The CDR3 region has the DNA TGTGCCAGCAGCTTAGGGGGTATGGAGGGCCCCTATGGCTACACCTTC. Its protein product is CASSLGGMEGPYGYTF.

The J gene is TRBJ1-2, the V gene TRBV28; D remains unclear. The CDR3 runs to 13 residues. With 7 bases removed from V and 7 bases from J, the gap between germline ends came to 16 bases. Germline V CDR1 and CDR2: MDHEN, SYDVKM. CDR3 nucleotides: TGTGCCAGCACCCCCGGCGGAGGGAGTGGCTACACCTTC. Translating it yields CASTPGGGSGYTF.

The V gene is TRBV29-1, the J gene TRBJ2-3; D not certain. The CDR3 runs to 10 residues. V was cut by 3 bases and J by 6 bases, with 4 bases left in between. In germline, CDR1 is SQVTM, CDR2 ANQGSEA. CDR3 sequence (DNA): TGCAGCGTTGAGAGCGATACGCAGTATTTT. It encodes CSVESDTQYF.

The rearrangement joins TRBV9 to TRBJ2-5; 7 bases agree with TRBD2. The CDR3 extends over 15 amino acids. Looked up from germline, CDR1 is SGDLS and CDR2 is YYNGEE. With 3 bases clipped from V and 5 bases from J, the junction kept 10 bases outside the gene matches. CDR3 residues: CASSAAVTSRETQYF. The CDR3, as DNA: TGTGCCAGCAGCGCAGCGGTGACTAGCAGGGAGACCCAGTACTTC.

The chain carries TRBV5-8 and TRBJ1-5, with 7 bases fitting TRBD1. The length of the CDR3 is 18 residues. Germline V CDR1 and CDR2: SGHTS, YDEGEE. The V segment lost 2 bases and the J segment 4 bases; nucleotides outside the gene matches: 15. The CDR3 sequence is CASSLSQKDRAINQPQHF. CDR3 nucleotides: TGTGCCAGCAGCTTATCCCAGAAAGACAGGGCGATAAATCAGCCCCAGCATTTT.

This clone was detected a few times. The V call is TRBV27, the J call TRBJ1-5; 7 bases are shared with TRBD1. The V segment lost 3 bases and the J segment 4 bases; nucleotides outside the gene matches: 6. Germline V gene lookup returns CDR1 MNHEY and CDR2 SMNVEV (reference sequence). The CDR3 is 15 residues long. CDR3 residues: CASSFVYRGNQPQHF. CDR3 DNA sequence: TGTGCCAGCAGTTTCGTTTACAGGGGTAATCAGCCCCAGCATTTT.

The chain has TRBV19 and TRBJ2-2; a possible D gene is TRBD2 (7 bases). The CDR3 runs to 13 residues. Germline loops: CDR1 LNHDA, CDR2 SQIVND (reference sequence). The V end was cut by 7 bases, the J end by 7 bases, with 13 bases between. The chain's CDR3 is CASMPGGDGELFF. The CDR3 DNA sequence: TGTGCCAGTATGCCGGGGGGCGACGGGGAGCTGTTTTTT.

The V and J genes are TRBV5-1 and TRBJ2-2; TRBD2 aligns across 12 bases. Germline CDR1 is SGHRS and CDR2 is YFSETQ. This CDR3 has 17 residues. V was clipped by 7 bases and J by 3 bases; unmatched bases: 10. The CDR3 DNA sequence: TGCGCCAGCGGCGGACTAGCGGGACAGTGGGACACCGGGGAGCTGTTTTTT. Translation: CASGGLAGQWDTGELFF.